This T cell receptor (beta chain) was sequenced during a study of tumor-infiltrating lymphocytes in primary liver carcinoma. The CDR3 runs to 13 residues. Germline loops: CDR1 SGHDN, CDR2 FVKESK. Trimming at V came to 6 bases and at J to 10 bases, leaving 9 bases not matched to a gene. From about 0.45 ug total RNA, TCR beta cDNA was generated with a primer in the constant region. Modified slightly, ARM-PCR produced TCR beta libraries over three nested multiplex PCR rounds. The first two PCR rounds used TRBV1-TRBV30 primers with a Cbeta primer, roughly 10 cycles each. Each CDR3 protein is one row after TCRdb ran MiXCR on the multiplex PCR reads. The sample records around 330,000 distinct CDR3 sequences, over 55% being singletons. Extraction also yielded germline DNA, while blood RNA was obtained from unsorted whole blood.

The source is a man aged 40-49 years with primary liver carcinoma and hepatitis B virus infection. Specimen: peripheral blood. V and J are TRBV14 and TRBJ2-1, with 7 bases identical to TRBD1. CDR3 sequence (DNA): TGTGCCAGCAGACCAAGACAGGGTGGGGAGCAGTTCTTC. Translated: CASRPRQGGEQFF.